This TCR beta chain was sequenced for a study of blood T cell repertoires in COVID-19 (dated by TCRdb to about 2020). About the investigation overall: The collaborator samples originated in the United States, Italy and Spain and spanned the acute and convalescent phases of COVID-19. The material from the prospective study consisted of cDNA or gDNA derived from T cells, B-cell-depleted T cells, or PBMCs. Deeply sampled blood TCRbeta repertoires from subjects exposed to, actively infected with, or recovered from COVID-19 were included in the dataset. The repertoires were made available in a free public database intended to serve as a resource for research on the immune response to SARS-CoV-2. The samples were drawn from the first 160 participants of the ongoing ImmuneRACE study and from 1,200 or so subjects provided by 6 global collaborators. Nearly every sample came with metadata listing a de-identified subject ID, COVID-19 status, age in years and sex. Where available, HLA class I and class II types were obtained from metadata supplied by the sample provider rather than from assay-based typing. General study outcomes and caveats: The quantity of clinical and demographic metadata differed by source and by participant and was supplied without curation.

Participants in the prospective study were enrolled through a virtual design, were aged about 18 to 100 years, and lived in under 25 United States geographic areas. In the prospective study, cohorts were assigned on the basis of participant-reported clinical history obtained from a screening survey and a study questionnaire. In the prospective study, mobile phlebotomists collected whole blood, serum and a nasopharyngeal or oropharyngeal swab from each participant. Additional blood draws and questionnaires over an approximately two-month period could optionally be provided by prospective study participants. Before DNA extraction, prospective study blood samples were shipped either frozen or at room temperature. TCRbeta CDR3 regions were amplified from genomic DNA by means of the immunoSEQ Assay, a bias-controlled multiplex PCR. The original methods were these. The number of nucleated cells in each sample was estimated from the amplification of reference gene primers within the assay. To quantify the absolute abundance of each unique TCRbeta CDR3 rearrangement, sequence reads were collapsed and filtered. Productive Simpson clonality was computed per sample as the square root of Simpson's diversity index over productive rearrangements. The immuneACCESS repertoire file appears here via TCRdb, limited to in-frame rearrangements. These files lack a portion of the clones; in checked studies, under half of the deficit traces to unresolved V genes, and the cause of the others is not known. V and J calls and clone size are copied from that table; D and trimming were computed from the DNA. For this sample there are 250,000 to 300,000 clones; 84% appear just once. Approximately 4% of the sample belongs to the ten largest clones.

In regard to this clone: The clone's antigen remains unknown. Within one base of it there is no much larger clone, and no base qualities were kept.

Per the germline V gene (reference sequence), WNHNN is the CDR1 and SYGVQD is the CDR2. A distance of 6 bases separates the germline ends of V and J, which lose 5 bases and 2 bases respectively. The CDR3 numbers 13 residues from cysteine through phenylalanine. Just the 39-base CDR3 DNA is kept, in frame starting at base 1. The V gene is TRBV10-1 and the J gene is TRBJ1-4; the D gene remains uncertain. This TCR was sampled from a man aged 30 to 39 with acute COVID-19. Sequencing was performed on PBMCs or T cells enriched from blood (not recorded which). The nucleotides read TGCGCCAGCAGTCCGGGGACTAATGAAAAACTGTTTTTT. This gives the protein CASSPGTNEKLFF.